The clone carrying this TCR beta chain was picked up a small number of times. The antigen remains unidentified. This sample was included in a study of cytotoxic CD8 clonotypes in ibrutinib-treated CLL. Findings and caveats of the study: Public clonotypes were rare and shrank or held steady on treatment.

Profiling relied on immunoSEQ multiplex PCR, and the TCRdb table lists in-frame clones only, not all of them. In the table there are approximately 190,000 clones, roughly 65% of which are singletons. The TCR comes from a human donor with chronic lymphocytic leukemia. The source material was PBMCs, sampled after 12 months of ibrutinib treatment.

DNA for the CDR3: TGTGCCAGCAGCCCCCCGGGGAACCCTAACTATGGCTACACCTTC. It translates to CASSPPGNPNYGYTF. The V gene is TRBV7-9, the J gene TRBJ1-2, with unresolved D. V gave up 5 bases and J gave up 0 bases, with 13 bases separating them. The CDR3 totals 15 residues. Per the germline V gene, CDR1 is SEHNR and CDR2 is FQNEAQ (reference sequence).